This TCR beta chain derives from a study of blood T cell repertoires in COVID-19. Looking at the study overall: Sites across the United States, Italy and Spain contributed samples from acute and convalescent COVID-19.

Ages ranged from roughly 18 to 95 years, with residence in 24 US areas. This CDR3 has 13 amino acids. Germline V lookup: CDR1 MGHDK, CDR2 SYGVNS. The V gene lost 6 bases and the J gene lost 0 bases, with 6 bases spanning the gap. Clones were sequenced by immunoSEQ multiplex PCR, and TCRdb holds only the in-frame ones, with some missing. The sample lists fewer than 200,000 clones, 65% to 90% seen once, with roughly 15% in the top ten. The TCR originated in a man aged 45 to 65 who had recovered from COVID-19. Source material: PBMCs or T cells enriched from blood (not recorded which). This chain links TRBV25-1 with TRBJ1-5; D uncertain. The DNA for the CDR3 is TGTGCCAGCAGCCAGTATAGCAATCAGCCCCAGCATTTT. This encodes CASSQYSNQPQHF.